These 16 T cell receptor beta chains originate from one sample sequenced in a study of technical replicates of blood from four donors. Repertoires were generated with immunoSEQ multiplex PCR, while TCRdb's copy carries only in-frame clones and drops some. The profile covers tens of thousands of clones, with more than 90% appearing a single time and approximately 0.34% taken by the ten largest. Material: T cells isolated from PBMCs. These receptors were obtained from a human donor in good health.

The chain combines TRBV5-5 with TRBJ2-7; tentative D call: TRBD1 (6 bases). The CDR3 consists of 14 residues. V was trimmed by 2 bases and J by 5 bases, leaving 14 bases between them. Looked up from germline, CDR1 is SGHKS and CDR2 is YYEKEE (reference sequence). CDR3 DNA: TGTGCCAGCAGCTTCTTAGCATACAGGGACGAGCAGTACTTC. As protein: CASSFLAYRDEQYF.

This clone was seen once. This chain links TRBV19 with TRBJ2-7; TRBD1 aligns across 8 bases. The germline V gene encodes CDR1 LNHDA and CDR2 SQIVND (reference sequence). Losses at the gene ends were 6 bases for V and 2 bases for J; bases not matched to a gene: 6. The CDR3 has 14 amino acids. In DNA, the CDR3 is TGTGCCAGTAGCCGGGACAGGAGGGCCTACGAGCAGTACTTC. Protein sequence: CASSRDRRAYEQYF.

The chain joins TRBV5-4 to TRBJ2-5, with 10 bases fitting TRBD2. The V and J ends lost 3 bases and 0 bases, in that order; junction bases with no gene match: 5. The CDR3 sequence is 16 residues long. The germline gives CDR1 SGHNT, CDR2 YYREEE (reference sequence). CDR3 sequence (DNA): TGTGCCAGCAGCTGGGGGACTAGCGAGAACCAAGAGACCCAGTACTTC. Amino acids: CASSWGTSENQETQYF.

V gene TRBV4-3 combines with J gene TRBJ2-2; tentative D call: TRBD2 (5 bases). The V gene's germline CDR1 is LGHNA and CDR2 YSLEER. Trimming stripped 1 base from V and 11 bases from J, with 11 bases between. The CDR3 is 13 residues long. CDR3 region: CASSQVRRSELFF. The CDR3 DNA reads TGCGCCAGCAGCCAAGTGAGGAGGTCTGAGCTGTTTTTT.

About this clone: The germline gene is not matched at one end of the junction; a read error may be the cause. The rearrangement joins TRBV10-3 to TRBJ2-1, with 7 nucleotides matching TRBD2. The CDR3 is made up of 14 amino acids. CDR1 ENHRY and CDR2 SYGVKD come from the germline V gene. The CDR3 DNA reads as TGTGCCATCAGCACTAGCGCCTCCAACAATGAGCAGTTCTTC. Amino acid sequence: CAISTSASNNEQFF.

The genes are TRBV7-2 and TRBJ1-2; TRBD1 agrees at 8 bases. This CDR3 comprises 14 residues. Trimming cost V 9 bases and J 4 bases; bases outside gene matches: 10. Looked up from germline, CDR1 is SGHTA and CDR2 is FQGNSA. CDR3 sequence (DNA): TGTGCCAGGGAAAGGCAGGGGGCAAGCTATGGCTACACCTTC. Its protein product is CARERQGASYGYTF.

V usage is TRBV7-9 and J usage is TRBJ1-3, with D maybe TRBD1 (6 bases). Trimming took 5 bases from V and 0 from J, leaving 14 bases between them. Germline lookup yields CDR1 SEHNR and CDR2 FQNEAQ (reference sequence). The CDR3 runs 16 residues. The CDR3 loop is CASSHKGVLSGNTIYF. CDR3 DNA: TGTGCCAGCAGCCATAAGGGGGTGCTCTCTGGAAACACCATATATTTT.

CDR3 nucleotides: TGTGCCTGGAGTCTAATAGCGAGATCCTACAATGAGCAGTTCTTC. As protein: CAWSLIARSYNEQFF. J is TRBJ2-1 and V is TRBV30; tentatively, D is TRBD2 (5 bases). CDR3 length equals 15 residues. Trimming stripped 2 bases from V and 1 base from J, with 12 bases between. Germline V lookup: CDR1 GTSNPN, CDR2 SVGIG (reference sequence).

The chain employs TRBV6-5 and TRBJ1-2, with 9 bases lining up with TRBD1. CDR1 and CDR2 from the germline V gene are MNHEY and SVGAGI. There are 14 residues in the CDR3. Trimming cost V 5 bases and J 6 bases; bases outside gene matches: 7. CDR3 nucleotides: TGTGCCAGCAGTCACCCGGACAGGGGACATGGCTACACCTTC. It is translated as CASSHPDRGHGYTF.

The chain carries TRBV4-3 and TRBJ2-7, with D possibly TRBD1 on 5 matching bases. The CDR3 runs to 17 residues. Trimming pared 0 bases from V and 3 bases from J, leaving 18 bases between. Looked up from germline, CDR1 is LGHNA and CDR2 is YSLEER. The CDR3 DNA reads TGCGCCAGCAGCCAAGACCCCGTGGGGCTAGTAAGCTACGAGCAGTACTTC. This codes for CASSQDPVGLVSYEQYF.

This clone has just one count. V and J are TRBV30 and TRBJ2-3; 11 positions match TRBD2. CDR1 is GTSNPN and CDR2 is SVGIG in the germline V gene (reference sequence). The CDR3 extends over 15 amino acids. V gave up 3 bases and J gave up 4 bases; unmatched junction bases: 6. The chain's CDR3 is CAWSPLAGAPDTQYF. CDR3 bases: TGTGCCTGGAGCCCACTAGCGGGAGCTCCAGATACGCAGTATTTT.

The chain is built from TRBV27 and TRBJ2-3; no reliable D call. This CDR3 spans 15 amino acids. Germline assignment: CDR1 MNHEY and CDR2 SMNVEV (reference sequence). Trimming shortened V by 3 bases and J by 0 bases, and 10 bases separated the two germline ends. The CDR3, as DNA: TGTGCCAGCAGTTTTCGGCGGTTTAGCACAGATACGCAGTATTTT. Translated, it gives CASSFRRFSTDTQYF.

The CDR3 nucleotides are TGTGCCTGGGGATTTTCCGGGACAGGGGGCGCCTCAGGTGGCTACACCTTC. Translated, it gives CAWGFSGTGGASGGYTF. The chain uses TRBV30 and TRBJ1-2; 12 nucleotides match TRBD1. Germline V gene lookup returns CDR1 GTSNPN and CDR2 SVGIG (reference sequence). The CDR3 covers 17 residues. Losses at the gene ends were 5 bases for V and 7 bases for J; bases not matched to a gene: 17.

J is TRBJ1-1 and V is TRBV9, with 9 nucleotides matching TRBD1. The CDR3 extends over 15 amino acids. Germline values: CDR1 SGDLS, CDR2 YYNGEE. V dropped 0 bases and J dropped 4; count of bases not matched to a gene: 4. The CDR3 region is CASSVVGTGPTEAFF. The DNA of the CDR3 is TGTGCCAGCAGCGTAGTCGGGACAGGGCCCACTGAAGCTTTCTTT.

This sequence joins TRBV2 and TRBJ1-2; D is perhaps TRBD1 (6 bases). The V end was cut by 6 bases, the J end by 8 bases, with 16 bases between. The germline V gene has CDR1 SNHLY and CDR2 FYNNEI. This CDR3 has 13 residues. For the CDR3, the DNA is TGTGCCAGCAGGACCCAGGGGAGAGGCGGCTACACCTTC. This translates into CASRTQGRGGYTF.

The gene calls are TRBV7-2 and TRBJ1-5, with D possibly TRBD1 on 5 matching bases. Germline V gene lookup returns CDR1 SGHTA and CDR2 FQGNSA. This CDR3 contains 14 residues. V was cut by 3 bases and J by 1 base, with 7 bases left in between. CDR3 nucleotide sequence: TGTGCCAGCAGCTTTCCAGGGAGCAATCAGCCCCAGCATTTT. Its translation is CASSFPGSNQPQHF. Full variable domain (rest looked up from reference TRBV7-2 and TRBJ1-5): GAGVSQSPSNKVTEKGKDVELRCDPISGHTALYWYRQSLGQGLEFLIYFQGNSAPDKSGLPSDRFSAERTGGSVSTLTIQRTQQEDSAVYLCASSFPGSNQPQHFGDGTRLSIL.